This T cell receptor (beta chain) was recorded in a study of response to subunit inactivated influenza vaccine (dated by TCRdb to the late 2010s). Regarding the research as a whole: To follow how T cells responded to a trivalent subunit inactivated influenza vaccine, the researchers relied on deep quantitative profiling of the T cell receptor repertoire.

The CDR3 goes from the cysteine to the phenylalanine over 15 residues. The only DNA kept is the CDR3, 45 bases in frame from the first base. V is shortened by 5 bases, J by 3 bases, and the region joining them spans 17 bases. The CDR1 and CDR2 encoded by the germline V gene (reference sequence) are DFQATT and SNEGSKA. As concerns this clonotype: The target of this receptor is not known. There are no base qualities to consult, and no much larger clone falls within one base.

Library preparation was by RT-PCR. Sequencing relied on an Illumina HiSeq 2500. Using fastp at Q25 and MiXCR, TCRdb reprocessed the public reads and kept productive beta chains. Each entry merges the rows of one CDR3 protein and shows their most common DNA and genes. This sample comprises 710,000 or so distinct CDR3 sequences, around 14% of them detected only once. The top ten constitute 11% of the sample. On the study overall, not on this receptor specifically: It was suggested by the authors that each seasonal influenza vaccination may recruit only a limited number of new T cells.

The sequence came from a man between 45 and 60 years old who received an inactivated influenza vaccine. Donor details come from another sample of the same person, matched by shared clones. The sample was PBMCs from blood, taken about 13 days after vaccination. The rearrangement joined TRBV20-1 to TRBJ1-3, with no confident D gene call. The CDR3 region reads CSARTGWGFGNTIYF. The DNA sequence follows: TGCAGTGCTCGTACCGGGTGGGGATTTGGAAACACCATATATTTT.